Listed below are T cell receptor beta chains from one sample, sequenced in a study of Ad26.COV2.S vaccination and SARS-CoV-2 variants. Assay used: immunoSEQ multiplex PCR; TCRdb lists only in-frame clones, some missing. Of nearly 400,000 clones listed, over 75% are singletons. Source: peripheral blood, taken in a trial of Ad26.COV2.S vaccine versus placebo. These TCRs come from a person between 18 and 65 years old who received the Ad26.COV2.S COVID-19 vaccine or a placebo. Each CDR3 is given with its conserved first and last residue. Fields, in order: V gene, clone size, CDR3 protein. Clone size is not always given. Where it is, it says once, few, many or a class for expanded clones.

v_gene: TRBV5-4
abundance: .
CDR3aa: CASSPTDRAPNYGYTF

v_gene: TRBV19
abundance: .
CDR3aa: CASSRTSSGLAKNIQYF

v_gene: TRBV14
abundance: .
CDR3aa: CASSQYVGGPGGELFF

v_gene: TRBV5-6
abundance: .
CDR3aa: CASSFWGPGELFF

v_gene: TRBV3-1/TRBV3-2
abundance: .
CDR3aa: CASSPTATGPVFF

v_gene: TRBV9
abundance: .
CDR3aa: CASSVGSRNTGELFF

v_gene: TRBV7-2
abundance: .
CDR3aa: CASSRRGFLGRDGELFF

v_gene: TRBV4-1
abundance: once
CDR3aa: CASSPPGQLYNEQFF

v_gene: TRBV5-4
abundance: .
CDR3aa: CASSLPVSGRAADTQYF

v_gene: TRBV21-1
abundance: .
CDR3aa: CASSNRGFYGYTF

v_gene: TRBV7-2
abundance: once
CDR3aa: CASSSSGTSGRLYNEQFF

v_gene: TRBV6-6
abundance: once
CDR3aa: CASSYGSTDTQYF

v_gene: TRBV15
abundance: .
CDR3aa: CATSPRTGGQETQYF

v_gene: TRBV30
abundance: once
CDR3aa: CALTFRADYGYTF

v_gene: TRBV12-3/TRBV12-4
abundance: .
CDR3aa: CASSFWETGELFF

v_gene: TRBV28
abundance: .
CDR3aa: CASSLEGGHEQFF

v_gene: TRBV18
abundance: .
CDR3aa: CASSPLELARTYEQYF

v_gene: TRBV21-1
abundance: .
CDR3aa: CASKETQYF

v_gene: TRBV9
abundance: .
CDR3aa: CASSASGGVQETQYF

v_gene: TRBV3-1/TRBV3-2
abundance: .
CDR3aa: CASRGTSGAYNEQFF

v_gene: TRBV9
abundance: .
CDR3aa: CASSVEVGTQLGEQYF

v_gene: TRBV5-4
abundance: .
CDR3aa: CASSFGSGGSGETQYF

v_gene: TRBV11-3
abundance: once
CDR3aa: CASSLGDTQYF

v_gene: TRBV5-1
abundance: .
CDR3aa: CASSSTGLGQPQHF

v_gene: TRBV15
abundance: .
CDR3aa: CATSRELTGAQFF

v_gene: TRBV18
abundance: .
CDR3aa: CASSPDGYYGYTF

v_gene: TRBV6-4
abundance: .
CDR3aa: CASSDPRTALGEQYF

v_gene: TRBV6-5
abundance: .
CDR3aa: CASSYSARGRYEQYF

v_gene: TRBV3-1/TRBV3-2
abundance: .
CDR3aa: CASSLGPGPEAFF

v_gene: TRBV24-1
abundance: once
CDR3aa: CATSDTGGPETQYF

v_gene: TRBV28
abundance: .
CDR3aa: CASRDGGREQFF

v_gene: TRBV6-1
abundance: .
CDR3aa: CASSDEGYEQYF

v_gene: TRBV5-1
abundance: .
CDR3aa: CASSSVGGYGYTF

v_gene: TRBV3-1/TRBV3-2
abundance: .
CDR3aa: CASSRGAESYNEQFF

v_gene: TRBV5-4
abundance: once
CDR3aa: CASSLPLAGGFNEQYF

v_gene: TRBV7-9
abundance: .
CDR3aa: CASSLVGLSDEQYF

v_gene: TRBV3-1/TRBV3-2
abundance: .
CDR3aa: CASSLSGAGEKLFF

v_gene: TRBV7-9
abundance: .
CDR3aa: CASSILAGATDTQYF

v_gene: TRBV11-2
abundance: .
CDR3aa: CASSPRPGEAEYTGELFF